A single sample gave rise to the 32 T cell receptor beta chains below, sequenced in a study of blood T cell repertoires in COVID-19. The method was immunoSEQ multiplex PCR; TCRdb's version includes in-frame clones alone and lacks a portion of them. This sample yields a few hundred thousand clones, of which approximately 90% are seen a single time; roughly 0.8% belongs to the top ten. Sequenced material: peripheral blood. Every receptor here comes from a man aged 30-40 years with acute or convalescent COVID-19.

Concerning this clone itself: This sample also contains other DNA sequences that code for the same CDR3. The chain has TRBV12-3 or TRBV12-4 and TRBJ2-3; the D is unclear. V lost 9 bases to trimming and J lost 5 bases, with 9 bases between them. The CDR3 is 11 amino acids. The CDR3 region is CASSLRDTQYF. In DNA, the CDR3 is TGTGCCAGTTCCCTCAGAGATACGCAGTATTTT.

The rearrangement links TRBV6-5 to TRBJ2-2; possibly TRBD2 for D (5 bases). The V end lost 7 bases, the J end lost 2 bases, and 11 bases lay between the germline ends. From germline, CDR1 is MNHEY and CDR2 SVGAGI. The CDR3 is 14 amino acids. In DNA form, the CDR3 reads TGTGCCAGCAAAGTAGCGCCCAACACCGGGGAGCTGTTTTTT. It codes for CASKVAPNTGELFF.

This CDR3 reads CATSVGGEQFF. As DNA, the CDR3 is TGTGCCACCAGTGTTGGGGGGGAGCAGTTCTTC. The chain links TRBV24-1 to TRBJ2-1; possibly TRBD2 for D (6 bases). V lost 5 bases to trimming and J lost 10 bases, with 8 bases between them. Germline V CDR1 and CDR2: KGHDR, SFDVKD. This CDR3 region has 11 residues.

For the CDR3, the DNA is TGCAGTGCTAGTATACAACAGCCCCAGCATTTT. This encodes CSASIQQPQHF. The chain recombines TRBV20-1 with TRBJ1-5; D gene unclear. The V end was cut by 3 bases, the J end by 7 bases, with 7 bases between. The CDR3 is made up of 11 amino acids. From germline, CDR1 is DFQATT and CDR2 SNEGSKA (reference sequence).

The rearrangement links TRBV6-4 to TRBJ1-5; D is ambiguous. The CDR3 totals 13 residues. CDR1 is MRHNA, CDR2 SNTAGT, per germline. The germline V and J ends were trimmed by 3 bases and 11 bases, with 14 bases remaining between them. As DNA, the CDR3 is TGTGCCAGCAGTGAGTGGCACCCCCCTTCCCAGCATTTT. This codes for CASSEWHPPSQHF.

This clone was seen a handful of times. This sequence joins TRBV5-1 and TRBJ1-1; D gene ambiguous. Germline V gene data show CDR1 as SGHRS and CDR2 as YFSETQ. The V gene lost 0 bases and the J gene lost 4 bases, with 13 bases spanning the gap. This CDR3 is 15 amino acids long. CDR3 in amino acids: CASSLGGGGGTEAFF. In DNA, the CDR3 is TGCGCCAGCAGCTTGGGGGGAGGAGGTGGCACTGAAGCTTTCTTT.

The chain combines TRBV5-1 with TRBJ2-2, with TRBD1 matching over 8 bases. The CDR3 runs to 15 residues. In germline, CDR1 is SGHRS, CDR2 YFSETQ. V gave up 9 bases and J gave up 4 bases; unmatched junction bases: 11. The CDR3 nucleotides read TGCGCCACCCGTACAGGGGGGATGGGCACCGGGGAGCTGTTTTTT. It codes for CATRTGGMGTGELFF.

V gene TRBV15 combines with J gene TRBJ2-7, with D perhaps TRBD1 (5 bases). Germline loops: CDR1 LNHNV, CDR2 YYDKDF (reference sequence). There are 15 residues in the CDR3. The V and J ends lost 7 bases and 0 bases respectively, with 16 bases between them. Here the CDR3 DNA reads TGTGCCACCACGCAGGGTACAGCCAACTCCTACGAGCAGTACTTC. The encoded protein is CATTQGTANSYEQYF.

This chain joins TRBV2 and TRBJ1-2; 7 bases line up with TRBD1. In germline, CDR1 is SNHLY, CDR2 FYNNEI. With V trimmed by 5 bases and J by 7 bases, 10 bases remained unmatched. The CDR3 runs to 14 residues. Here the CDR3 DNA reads TGTGCCAGCAGTAGGGACAGTGTAACCCCTGGCTACACCTTC. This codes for CASSRDSVTPGYTF.

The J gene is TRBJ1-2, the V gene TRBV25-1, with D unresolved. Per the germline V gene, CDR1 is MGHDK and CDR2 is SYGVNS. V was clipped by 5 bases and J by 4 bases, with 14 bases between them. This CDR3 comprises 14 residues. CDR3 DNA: TGTGCCAGCAGTACCCCGTTGAGCGGCTATGGCTACACCTTC. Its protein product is CASSTPLSGYGYTF.

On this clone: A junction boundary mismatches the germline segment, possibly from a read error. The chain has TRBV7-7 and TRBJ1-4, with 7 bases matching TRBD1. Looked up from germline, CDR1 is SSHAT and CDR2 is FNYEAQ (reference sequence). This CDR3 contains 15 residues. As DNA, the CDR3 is TGTGCTAGCAGCTTGAAGACAGGGACTAATGAAAAACTGTTTTTT. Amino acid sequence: CASSLKTGTNEKLFF.

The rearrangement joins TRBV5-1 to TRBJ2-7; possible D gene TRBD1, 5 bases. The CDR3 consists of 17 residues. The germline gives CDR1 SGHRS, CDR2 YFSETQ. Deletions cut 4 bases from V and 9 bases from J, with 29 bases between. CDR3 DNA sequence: TGCGCCAGCAGCCCATCCCGAGCGATTGACGCCTACACAGGGCAGTACTTC. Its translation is CASSPSRAIDAYTGQYF.

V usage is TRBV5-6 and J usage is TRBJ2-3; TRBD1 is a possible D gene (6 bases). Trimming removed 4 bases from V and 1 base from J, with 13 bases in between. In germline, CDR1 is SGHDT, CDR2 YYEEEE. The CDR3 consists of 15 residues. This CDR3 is CASSPSGHRTDTQYF. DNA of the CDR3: TGTGCCAGCAGCCCGTCGGGACACCGCACAGATACGCAGTATTTT. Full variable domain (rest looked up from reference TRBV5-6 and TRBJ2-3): DAGVTQSPTHLIKTRGQQVTLRCSPKSGHDTVSWYQQALGQGPQFIFQYYEEEERQRGNFPDRFSGHQFPNYSSELNVNALLLGDSALYLCASSPSGHRTDTQYFGPGTRLTVL.

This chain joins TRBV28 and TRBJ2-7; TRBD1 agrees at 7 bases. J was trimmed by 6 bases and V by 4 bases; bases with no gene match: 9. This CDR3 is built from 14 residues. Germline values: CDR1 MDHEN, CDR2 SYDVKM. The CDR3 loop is CASSSGTALREQYF. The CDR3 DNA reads TGTGCCAGCAGTTCCGGGACAGCCCTACGCGAGCAGTACTTC.

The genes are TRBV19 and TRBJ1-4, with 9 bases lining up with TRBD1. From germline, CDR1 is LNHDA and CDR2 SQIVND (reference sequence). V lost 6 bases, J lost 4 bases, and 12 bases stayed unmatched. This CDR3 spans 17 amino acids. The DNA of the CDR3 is TGTGCCAGTAGCGGAGCCGGGACAGGGAGGAGTAATGAAAAACTGTTTTTT. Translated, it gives CASSGAGTGRSNEKLFF.

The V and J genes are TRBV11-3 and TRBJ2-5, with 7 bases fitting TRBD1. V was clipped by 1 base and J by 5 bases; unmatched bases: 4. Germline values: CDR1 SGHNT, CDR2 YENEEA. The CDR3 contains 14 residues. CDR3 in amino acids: CASSLGGGEETQYF. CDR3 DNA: TGTGCCAGCAGCTTAGGAGGGGGCGAGGAGACCCAGTACTTC.

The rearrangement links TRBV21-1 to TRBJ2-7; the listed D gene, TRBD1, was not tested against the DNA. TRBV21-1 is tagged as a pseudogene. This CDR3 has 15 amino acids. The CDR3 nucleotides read TGTGCCAGCAGCTTTGAGACAGGGGCCTCCTACGAGCAGTACTTC. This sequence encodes CASSFETGASYEQYF.

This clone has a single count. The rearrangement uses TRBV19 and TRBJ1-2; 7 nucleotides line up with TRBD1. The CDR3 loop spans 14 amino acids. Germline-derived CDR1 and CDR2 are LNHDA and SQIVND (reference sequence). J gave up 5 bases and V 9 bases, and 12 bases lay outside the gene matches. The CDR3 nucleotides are TGTGCCAGAAGGACAGGCGCCGGGGAATATGGCTACACCTTC. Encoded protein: CARRTGAGEYGYTF.

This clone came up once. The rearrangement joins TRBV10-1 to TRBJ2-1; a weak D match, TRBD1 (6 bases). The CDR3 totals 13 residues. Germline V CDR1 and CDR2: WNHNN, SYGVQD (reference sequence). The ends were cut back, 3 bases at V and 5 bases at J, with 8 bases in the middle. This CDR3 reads CASSEGQNNEQFF. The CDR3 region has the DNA TGCGCCAGCAGTGAAGGACAGAACAATGAGCAGTTCTTC.

The CDR3 loop reads CASSWRDRGEHSPLHF. CDR3 nucleotides: TGCGCCAGCAGCTGGCGGGACAGGGGTGAACATTCACCCCTCCACTTT. V usage is TRBV5-1 and J usage is TRBJ1-6, with TRBD1 identical over 10 bases. The CDR3 totals 16 residues. V gave up 3 bases and J gave up 8 bases; unmatched junction bases: 8. Germline V lookup: CDR1 SGHRS, CDR2 YFSETQ.

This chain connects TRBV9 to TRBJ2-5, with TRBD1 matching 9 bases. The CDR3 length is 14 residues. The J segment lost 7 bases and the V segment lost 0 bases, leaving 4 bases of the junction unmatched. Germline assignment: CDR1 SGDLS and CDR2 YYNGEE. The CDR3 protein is CASSVGDRAGTQYF. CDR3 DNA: TGTGCCAGCAGCGTAGGGGACAGGGCGGGGACCCAGTACTTC.

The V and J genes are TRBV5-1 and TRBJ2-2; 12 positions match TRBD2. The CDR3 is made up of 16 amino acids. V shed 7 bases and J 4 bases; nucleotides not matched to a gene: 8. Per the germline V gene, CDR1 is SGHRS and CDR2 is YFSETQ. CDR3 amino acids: CASVFLAGGPTGELFF. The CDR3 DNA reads TGCGCCAGCGTTTTTCTAGCGGGAGGGCCCACCGGGGAGCTGTTTTTT.

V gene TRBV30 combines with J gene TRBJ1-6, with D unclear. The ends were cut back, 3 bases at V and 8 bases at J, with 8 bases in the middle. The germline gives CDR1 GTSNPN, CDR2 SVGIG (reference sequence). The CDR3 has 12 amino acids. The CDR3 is CAWRSGYSPLHF. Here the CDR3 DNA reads TGTGCCTGGAGATCTGGCTATTCACCCCTCCACTTT. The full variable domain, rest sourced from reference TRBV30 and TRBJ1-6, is SQTIHQWPATLVQPVGSPLSLECTVEGTSNPNLYWYRQAAGRGLQLLFYSVGIGQISSEVPQNLSASRPQDRQFILSSKKLLLSDSGFYLCAWRSGYSPLHFGNGTRLTVT.

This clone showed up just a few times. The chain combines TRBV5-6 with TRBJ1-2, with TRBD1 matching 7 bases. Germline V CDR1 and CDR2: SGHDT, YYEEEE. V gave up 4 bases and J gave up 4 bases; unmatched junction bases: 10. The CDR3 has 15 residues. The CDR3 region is CASSRLDREGYGYTF. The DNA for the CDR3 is TGTGCCAGCAGCAGACTTGACAGGGAAGGCTATGGCTACACCTTC. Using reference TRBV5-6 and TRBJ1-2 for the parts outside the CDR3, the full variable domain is DAGVTQSPTHLIKTRGQQVTLRCSPKSGHDTVSWYQQALGQGPQFIFQYYEEEERQRGNFPDRFSGHQFPNYSSELNVNALLLGDSALYLCASSRLDREGYGYTFGSGTRLTVV.

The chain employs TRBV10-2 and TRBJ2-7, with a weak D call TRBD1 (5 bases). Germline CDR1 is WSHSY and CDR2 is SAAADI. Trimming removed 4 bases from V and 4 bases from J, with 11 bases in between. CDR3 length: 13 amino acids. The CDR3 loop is CASSVVTEYEQYF. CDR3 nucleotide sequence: TGCGCCAGCAGTGTAGTGACAGAATACGAGCAGTACTTC.

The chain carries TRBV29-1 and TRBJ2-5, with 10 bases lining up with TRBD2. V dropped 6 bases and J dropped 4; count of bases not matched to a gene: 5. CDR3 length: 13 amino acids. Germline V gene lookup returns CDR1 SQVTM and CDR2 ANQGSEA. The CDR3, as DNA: TGCAGCGTGACTAGCGGGTATGGAGAGACCCAGTACTTC. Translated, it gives CSVTSGYGETQYF.

CDR3 sequence reads: CASSVDFNSYGYTF. The CDR3 nucleotides read TGTGCCAGCAGCGTAGATTTTAATTCTTATGGCTACACCTTC. J is TRBJ1-2 and V is TRBV9; no definite D call. Germline V gene sequence: CDR1 SGDLS, CDR2 YYNGEE. V lost 0 bases and J lost 5, with 11 bases in between. The CDR3 is made up of 14 amino acids.

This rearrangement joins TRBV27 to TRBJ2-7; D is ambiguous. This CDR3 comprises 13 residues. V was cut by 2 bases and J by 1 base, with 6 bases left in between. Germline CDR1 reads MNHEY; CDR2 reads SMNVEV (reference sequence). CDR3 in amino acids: CASSLVSSYEQYF. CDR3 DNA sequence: TGTGCCAGCAGTTTAGTGAGTTCCTACGAGCAGTACTTC.

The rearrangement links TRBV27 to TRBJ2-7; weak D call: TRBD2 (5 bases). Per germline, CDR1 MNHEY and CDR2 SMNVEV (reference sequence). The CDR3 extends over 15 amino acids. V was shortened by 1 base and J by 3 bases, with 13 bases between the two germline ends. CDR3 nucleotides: TGTGCCAGCAGTTTATACGGCGGAGGAAGCTACGAGCAGTACTTC. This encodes CASSLYGGGSYEQYF.

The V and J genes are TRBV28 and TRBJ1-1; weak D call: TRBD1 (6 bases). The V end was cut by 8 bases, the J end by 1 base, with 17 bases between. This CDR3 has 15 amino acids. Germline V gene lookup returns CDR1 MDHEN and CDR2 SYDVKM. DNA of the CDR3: TGTGCCAGCGTCCCCGGGACACCAACGAACACTGAAGCTTTCTTT. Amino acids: CASVPGTPTNTEAFF.

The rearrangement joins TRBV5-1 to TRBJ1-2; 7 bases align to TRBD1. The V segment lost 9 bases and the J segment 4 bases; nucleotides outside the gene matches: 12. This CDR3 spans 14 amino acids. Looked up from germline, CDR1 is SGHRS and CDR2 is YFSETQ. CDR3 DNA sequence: TGCGCCACCCGAACCGGGACAGAGGTCTATGGCTACACCTTC. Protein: CATRTGTEVYGYTF. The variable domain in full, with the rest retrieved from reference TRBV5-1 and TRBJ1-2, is KAGVTQTPRYLIKTRGQQVTLSCSPISGHRSVSWYQQTPGQGLQFLFEYFSETQRNKGNFPGRFSGRQFSNSRSEMNVSTLELGDSALYLCATRTGTEVYGYTFGSGTRLTVV.

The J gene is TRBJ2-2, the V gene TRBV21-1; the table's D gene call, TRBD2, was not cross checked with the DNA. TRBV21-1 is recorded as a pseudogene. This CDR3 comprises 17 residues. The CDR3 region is CASSKVHHYSNTGELFF. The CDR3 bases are TGTGCCAGCAGCAAAGTTCACCACTACTCGAACACCGGGGAGCTGTTTTTT.